This paragraph reports one T cell receptor beta chain. As originally analysed: It was from reference gene primer amplification that nucleated cell counts were estimated. This table comes from immunoSEQ multiplex PCR, and its TCRdb copy is limited to in-frame clones, with some not included. V and J calls and clone size are given by that table; D and trimming were obtained from the DNA. The sample carries some 99,000 clones, roughly 90% recorded once. This sample was included in a study of blood T cell repertoires in COVID-19. On the study more broadly: The origin of the acute and convalescent COVID-19 samples was the United States, Italy and Spain. In each case, the material was cDNA or gDNA derived from T cells, B-cell-depleted T cells, or PBMCs.

Enrollment of patients from Seattle took place during active infection, with longitudinal follow-up. The V end was cut by 4 bases, the J end by 1 base, with 14 bases between. In germline, CDR1 is GTSNPN, CDR2 SVGIG (reference sequence). This CDR3 spans 14 amino acids. The source of this sequence is a human donor with COVID-19, enrolled during active disease. The donor label of this sample is uncertain. V and J are TRBV30 and TRBJ2-7, with TRBD2 as a possible D gene (5 bases). What was sequenced was peripheral blood. The chain's CDR3 is CAWMDSSISYEQYF. The CDR3 nucleotides are TGTGCCTGGATGGACTCTAGTATTTCCTACGAGCAGTACTTC.